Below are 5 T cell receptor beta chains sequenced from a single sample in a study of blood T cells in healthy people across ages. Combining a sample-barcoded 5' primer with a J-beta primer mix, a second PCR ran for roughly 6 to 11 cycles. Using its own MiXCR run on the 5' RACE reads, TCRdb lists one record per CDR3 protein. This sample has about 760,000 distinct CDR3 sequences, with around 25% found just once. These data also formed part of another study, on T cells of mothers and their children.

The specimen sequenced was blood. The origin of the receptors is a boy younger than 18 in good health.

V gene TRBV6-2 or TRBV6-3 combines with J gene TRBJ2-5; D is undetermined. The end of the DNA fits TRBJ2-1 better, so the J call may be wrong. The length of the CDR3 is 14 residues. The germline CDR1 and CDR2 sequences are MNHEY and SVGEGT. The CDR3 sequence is CASGATGHHNEQFF. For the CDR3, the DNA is TGTGCCAGCGGTGCTACCGGGCACCACAATGAGCAGTTCTTC.

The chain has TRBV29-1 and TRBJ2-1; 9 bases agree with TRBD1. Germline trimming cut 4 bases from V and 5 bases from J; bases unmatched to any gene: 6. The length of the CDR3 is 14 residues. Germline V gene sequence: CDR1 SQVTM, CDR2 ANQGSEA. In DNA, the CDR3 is TGCAGCGTTGTTGGGACAGGGTTGGACAATGAGCAGTTCTTC. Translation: CSVVGTGLDNEQFF.

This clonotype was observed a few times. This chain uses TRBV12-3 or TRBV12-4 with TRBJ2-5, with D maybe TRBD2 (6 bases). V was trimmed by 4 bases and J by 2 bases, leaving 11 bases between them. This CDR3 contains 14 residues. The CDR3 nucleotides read TGTGCCAGCAGTTGGGACTTCGCACAAGAGACCCAGTACTTC. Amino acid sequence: CASSWDFAQETQYF.

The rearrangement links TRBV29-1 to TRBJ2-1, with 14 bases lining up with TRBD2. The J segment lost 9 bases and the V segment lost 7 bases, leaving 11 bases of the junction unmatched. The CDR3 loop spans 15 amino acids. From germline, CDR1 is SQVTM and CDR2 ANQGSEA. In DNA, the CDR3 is TGCAGCGCCCCGACTAGCGGGGGGGCCGGGCCTGAGCAGTTCTTC. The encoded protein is CSAPTSGGAGPEQFF.

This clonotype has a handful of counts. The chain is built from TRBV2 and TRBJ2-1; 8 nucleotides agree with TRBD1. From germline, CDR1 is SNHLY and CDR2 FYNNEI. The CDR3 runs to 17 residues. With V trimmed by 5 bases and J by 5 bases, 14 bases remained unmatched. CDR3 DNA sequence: TGTGCCAGCAGTTTTTGGTTAGGACAGGGTCATGACAATGAGCAGTTCTTC. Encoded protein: CASSFWLGQGHDNEQFF.